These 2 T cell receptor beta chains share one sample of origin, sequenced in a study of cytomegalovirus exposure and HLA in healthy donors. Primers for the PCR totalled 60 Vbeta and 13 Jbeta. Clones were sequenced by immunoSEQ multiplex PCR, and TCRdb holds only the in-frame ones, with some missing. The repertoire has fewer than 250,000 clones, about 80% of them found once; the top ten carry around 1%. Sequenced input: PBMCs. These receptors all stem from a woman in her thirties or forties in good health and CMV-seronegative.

For the CDR3, the DNA is TGCGCCAGCAGCTTGGATCCTAGCGTAGCCACAGATACGCAGTATTTT. This encodes CASSLDPSVATDTQYF. The chain employs TRBV5-1 and TRBJ2-3; a weak D match, TRBD2 (6 bases). Germline V lookup: CDR1 SGHRS, CDR2 YFSETQ. V lost 0 bases to trimming and J lost 2 bases, with 13 bases between them. The CDR3 contains 16 residues.

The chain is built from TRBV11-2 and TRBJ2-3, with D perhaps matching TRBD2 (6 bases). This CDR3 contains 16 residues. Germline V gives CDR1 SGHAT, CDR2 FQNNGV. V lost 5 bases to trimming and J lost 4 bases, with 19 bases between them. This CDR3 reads CASSPPRDWGPDTQYF. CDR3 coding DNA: TGTGCCAGCAGCCCTCCCCGGGACTGGGGCCCAGATACGCAGTATTTT.